These 15 T cell receptor beta chains were sequenced from one sample in a study of blood T cell repertoires in COVID-19. Generated by immunoSEQ multiplex PCR, the TCRdb table keeps only in-frame clones and is missing some. Among hundreds of thousands of clones listed, roughly 89% were seen once. The sequenced sample consisted of PBMCs or T cells enriched from blood (not recorded which). The receptors stem from a man aged 55-75 years who had recovered from COVID-19.

This clone was recorded once. The V call is TRBV19, the J call TRBJ1-1, with TRBD1 matching 10 bases. Trimming took 5 bases from V and 1 from J; bases not matched to a gene: 4. The CDR3 covers 15 residues. Per germline, CDR1 LNHDA and CDR2 SQIVND (reference sequence). The CDR3 reads CASSDRGRSNTEAFF. The CDR3 DNA follows: TGTGCCAGTAGTGACAGGGGGCGGTCGAACACTGAAGCTTTCTTT.

The chain recombines TRBV23-1 with TRBJ2-5, with D perhaps TRBD2 (5 bases). TRBV23-1 qualifies as an ORF whose function is uncertain. The V end lost 0 bases, the J end lost 0 bases, and 8 bases lay between the germline ends. This CDR3 has 15 residues. The CDR3 bases are TGCGCCAGCAGTCAATCCGGCGGGTACCAAGAGACCCAGTACTTC. Its translation is CASSQSGGYQETQYF.

This rearrangement joins TRBV6-6 to TRBJ2-7; 9 nucleotides agree with TRBD1. This CDR3 has 15 amino acids. Per germline, CDR1 MNHNY and CDR2 SVGAGI (reference sequence). Trimming removed 0 bases from V and 3 bases from J; junction bases left unmatched: 3. The CDR3 loop reads CASSYSDRGSYEQYF. CDR3 nucleotide sequence: TGTGCCAGCAGTTACTCCGACAGGGGGAGCTACGAGCAGTACTTC.

The rearrangement joins TRBV24-1 to TRBJ1-1; TRBD1 is a possible D gene (6 bases). CDR1 KGHDR and CDR2 SFDVKD come from the germline V gene. Trimming cost V 2 bases and J 5 bases, with 17 bases left between them. The CDR3 runs 16 residues. The CDR3 bases are TGTGCCACCAGTGATTGGGCAGGGGTGGGTTGTACTGAAGCTTTCTTT. Its translation is CATSDWAGVGCTEAFF.

The J gene is TRBJ2-1, the V gene TRBV7-2, with 13 bases lining up with TRBD2. There are 15 residues in the CDR3. The trim removed 6 bases at V and 10 bases at J, leaving 9 bases unmatched. Germline assignment: CDR1 SGHTA and CDR2 FQGNSA. The CDR3 region has the DNA TGTGCCAGCAGTCGCTGGACTAGCGGGAGTGGAGAGCAGTTCTTC. Translated: CASSRWTSGSGEQFF.

The chain links TRBV5-5 to TRBJ2-5, with 14 positions matching TRBD2. V gave up 0 bases and J gave up 4 bases; unmatched junction bases: 11. The CDR3 loop spans 19 amino acids. Germline V gene lookup returns CDR1 SGHKS and CDR2 YYEKEE (reference sequence). CDR3 amino acids: CASSLALPGLAGERETQYF. DNA of the CDR3: TGTGCCAGCAGCTTGGCCCTACCGGGACTAGCGGGAGAGAGAGAGACCCAGTACTTC.

This chain connects TRBV5-6 to TRBJ1-4; possible D gene TRBD1, 5 bases. The germline V gene has CDR1 SGHDT and CDR2 YYEEEE. The CDR3 spans 14 residues. V shed 4 bases and J shed 7 bases, with 14 bases lying between them. The CDR3 here is CASSTGPQGEKLFF. As DNA, the CDR3 is TGTGCCAGCAGCACGGGCCCTCAGGGTGAAAAACTGTTTTTT. Variable domain in full (rest from reference TRBV5-6 and TRBJ1-4): DAGVTQSPTHLIKTRGQQVTLRCSPKSGHDTVSWYQQALGQGPQFIFQYYEEEERQRGNFPDRFSGHQFPNYSSELNVNALLLGDSALYLCASSTGPQGEKLFFGSGTQLSVL.

In its sample, this clone was seen a few times. The chain is built from TRBV5-1 and TRBJ1-6, with D maybe TRBD1 (6 bases). CDR1 and CDR2 (germline): SGHRS, YFSETQ. Between the trimmed V and J ends, which lost 0 bases and 2 bases, there was a span of 6 bases. The CDR3 runs to 15 residues. This CDR3 reads CASSLGQAYNSPLHF. As DNA, the CDR3 is TGCGCCAGCAGCTTGGGACAGGCCTATAATTCACCCCTCCACTTT.

The J gene is TRBJ1-1, the V gene TRBV7-8; 10 positions match TRBD1. This CDR3 is built from 15 residues. CDR1 is SGHVS and CDR2 is FQNEAQ in the germline V gene. The ends lost 5 bases at V and 4 bases at J; junction bases unmatched: 7. The CDR3 DNA follows: TGTGCCAGCAGCGCAGCAGGACAGGGGGGCACTGAAGCTTTCTTT. It translates to CASSAAGQGGTEAFF. Complete variable domain (other parts from reference TRBV7-8 and TRBJ1-1): GAGVSQSPRYKVAKRGQDVALRCDPISGHVSLFWYQQALGQGPEFLTYFQNEAQLDKSGLPSDRFFAERPEGSVSTLKIQRTQQEDSAVYLCASSAAGQGGTEAFFGQGTRLTVV.

About this clone: This specimen includes other DNA sequences encoding the same CDR3. The chain is built from TRBV19 and TRBJ1-1; 10 positions match TRBD1. Germline-derived CDR1 and CDR2 are LNHDA and SQIVND (reference sequence). V lost 4 bases to trimming and J lost 8 bases; unmatched junction nucleotides: 4. This CDR3 comprises 13 residues. The CDR3 loop is CASSRTGGSEAFF. As DNA, the CDR3 is TGTGCCAGTAGTAGGACAGGGGGTTCGGAAGCTTTCTTT.

The chain joins TRBV6-5 to TRBJ2-3; weak D call: TRBD1 (6 bases). The germline V and J ends were trimmed by 0 bases and 6 bases, with 16 bases remaining between them. CDR3 length equals 16 residues. The germline gives CDR1 MNHEY, CDR2 SVGAGI. CDR3: CASSYSGARPGDTQYF. In nucleotides, the CDR3 is TGTGCCAGCAGTTACTCGGGGGCCCGGCCGGGGGATACGCAGTATTTT.

This chain uses TRBV9 with TRBJ2-3; perhaps TRBD2 as D (5 bases). Germline V lookup: CDR1 SGDLS, CDR2 YYNGEE. The CDR3 covers 15 residues. Trimming removed 0 bases at V and 2 bases at J, with 10 bases between. The CDR3 nucleotides are TGTGCCAGCAGCGTAGGGACTTGGTTCACAGATACGCAGTATTTT. Amino acids: CASSVGTWFTDTQYF.

V is TRBV7-3 and J is TRBJ2-5; tentatively, D is TRBD1 (5 bases). The CDR3 has 14 amino acids. The V end was cut by 2 bases, the J end by 1 base, with 8 bases between. CDR1 and CDR2 (germline): SGHTA, FQGTGA. The CDR3 loop reads CASSLSRVQETQYF. CDR3 nucleotides: TGTGCCAGCAGCTTATCCAGGGTCCAAGAGACCCAGTACTTC.

The chain employs TRBV6-5 and TRBJ1-4; D ambiguous. Per germline, CDR1 MNHEY and CDR2 SVGAGI. The CDR3 loop spans 15 amino acids. The germline V and J ends were trimmed by 5 bases and 3 bases, with 13 bases remaining between them. The CDR3 DNA sequence: TGTGCCAGCAGTCCTCAGATTGTACCTAATGAAAAACTGTTTTTT. Its protein is CASSPQIVPNEKLFF.

This clone was counted at least ten times. The J gene is TRBJ2-5, the V gene TRBV4-1; 14 nucleotides match TRBD2. From germline, CDR1 is MGHRA and CDR2 YSYEKL. Trimming removed 0 bases from V and 4 bases from J; junction bases left unmatched: 7. The CDR3 has 18 residues. The CDR3 sequence: CASSQDPQTSGRGETQYF. CDR3 DNA sequence: TGCGCCAGCAGCCAAGATCCCCAGACTAGCGGGAGGGGAGAGACCCAGTACTTC.